The 31 T cell receptor beta chains below all came from one sample that was sequenced in a study of T-cell memory formation after mild COVID-19. TCRdb called the 5' RACE reads again in MiXCR, with one record for every CDR3 protein. This table holds under 350,000 distinct CDR3 sequences, roughly 16% found once. Sequencing used PBMCs or a T cell subset sorted from them (not recorded which). These receptors all come from a young man who had mild COVID-19 (a few samples of this study predate the infection). Cell type and time point are not known.

This clonotype was detected a few times. The V call is TRBV5-1, the J call TRBJ2-4; 8 bases match TRBD2. This CDR3 has 19 amino acids. The V gene end was trimmed by 1 base and the J gene end by 0 bases; junction bases not matched to a gene: 12. The germline CDR1 and CDR2 sequences are SGHRS and YFSETQ. Here the CDR3 reads CASSLLAGGPLIAKNIQYF. The CDR3 DNA follows: TGCGCCAGCAGCTTGCTCGCGGGGGGCCCTCTTATAGCCAAAAACATTCAGTACTTC.

This clonotype has a handful of counts. V usage is TRBV6-2 or TRBV6-3 and J usage is TRBJ2-5, with 7 bases aligning to TRBD2. V lost 4 bases to trimming and J lost 4 bases; unmatched junction nucleotides: 9. The CDR3 length is 15 residues. Germline V gene sequence: CDR1 MNHEY, CDR2 SVGEGT. The CDR3 reads CASSSGGYLRETQYF. The CDR3 coding sequence is TGTGCCAGCAGTTCGGGGGGATACCTCAGAGAGACCCAGTACTTC.

The chain is built from TRBV7-7 and TRBJ2-2; D is unclear. This CDR3 comprises 14 residues. Germline loops: CDR1 SSHAT, CDR2 FNYEAQ (reference sequence). Trimming left V 0 bases short and J 4 bases short, with 6 bases between. The CDR3 region has the DNA TGTGCCAGCAGCTTAGCACAGTTCACCGGGGAGCTGTTTTTT. Its translation: CASSLAQFTGELFF.

The gene calls are TRBV7-8 and TRBJ2-7, with D unresolved. The CDR3 length is 13 residues. V was clipped by 1 base and J by 6 bases, with 10 bases between them. Germline CDR1 SGHVS, CDR2 FQNEAQ. In DNA form, the CDR3 reads TGTGCCAGCAGCTTAGGGGGTCCCCTCGAGCAGTACGTC. It encodes CASSLGGPLEQYV.

This chain uses TRBV11-2 with TRBJ2-1, with 11 bases aligning to TRBD1. Germline CDR1 reads SGHAT; CDR2 reads FQNNGV. The CDR3 extends over 16 amino acids. V shed 5 bases and J 7 bases; nucleotides not matched to a gene: 10. CDR3: CASSTWTGGAENEQFF. As DNA, the CDR3 is TGTGCCAGCAGCACGTGGACAGGGGGCGCTGAAAATGAGCAGTTCTTC. Looking up the rest from reference TRBV11-2 and TRBJ2-1 gives the full variable domain: EAGVAQSPRYKIIEKRQSVAFWCNPISGHATLYWYQQILGQGPKLLIQFQNNGVVDDSQLPKDRFSAERLKGVDSTLKIQPAKLEDSAVYLCASSTWTGGAENEQFFGPGTRLTVL.

J is TRBJ1-1 and V is TRBV12-3 or TRBV12-4; weak D call: TRBD1 (5 bases). This CDR3 is 14 amino acids long. Trimming took 4 bases from V and 3 from J, leaving 12 bases between them. CDR3 amino acids: CASSYQGGDTEAFF. The CDR3 DNA follows: TGTGCCAGCAGTTACCAGGGTGGGGACACTGAAGCTTTCTTT.

The V call is TRBV5-1, the J call TRBJ1-6; tentative D call: TRBD1 (6 bases). Germline V CDR1 and CDR2: SGHRS, YFSETQ. Trimming removed 5 bases from V and 9 bases from J, with 12 bases in between. The length of the CDR3 is 13 residues. CDR3 region: CASSPGESSPLHF. Written as DNA, the CDR3 is TGCGCCAGCAGTCCAGGGGAGAGTTCACCCCTCCACTTT.

This chain uses TRBV27 with TRBJ2-5, with 7 bases aligning to TRBD1. Trimming took 4 bases from V and 2 from J; bases not matched to a gene: 4. The V gene's germline CDR1 is MNHEY and CDR2 SMNVEV (reference sequence). This CDR3 is built from 14 residues. CDR3 bases: TGTGCCAGCAGTTCACAGGGGTGGCAAGAGACCCAGTACTTC. Encoded protein: CASSSQGWQETQYF.

This clonotype showed up just a few times. V and J are TRBV12-3 or TRBV12-4 and TRBJ1-2; D is perhaps TRBD1 (5 bases). V was pared by 1 base and J by 6 bases, with 9 bases between. The CDR3 extends over 13 amino acids. CDR3 DNA: TGTGCCAGCAGTTTAGGCAGGGTGAATGGCTACACCTTC. This sequence encodes CASSLGRVNGYTF.

In its sample, this clonotype was seen many times. The DNA for the CDR3 is TGCGCCAGCAGCCAAGACGGTAGCTCCTACAATGAGCAGTTCTTC. Its protein product is CASSQDGSSYNEQFF. The chain employs TRBV4-3 and TRBJ2-1; D uncertain. The ends were cut back, 0 bases at V and 0 bases at J, with 6 bases in the middle. The CDR3 has 15 residues. Germline CDR1 reads LGHNA; CDR2 reads YSLEER.

The chain employs TRBV20-1 and TRBJ2-3, with TRBD2 as a possible D gene (6 bases). V lost 5 bases, J lost 0 bases, and 9 bases lay in between. This CDR3 is 13 amino acids long. Looked up from germline, CDR1 is DFQATT and CDR2 is SNEGSKA (reference sequence). The CDR3: CSASGTSTDTQYF. The CDR3 DNA is TGCAGTGCTTCCGGGACTAGCACAGATACGCAGTATTTT.

The chain has TRBV2 and TRBJ2-3; 12 positions match TRBD2. Germline lookup yields CDR1 SNHLY and CDR2 FYNNEI. V shed 6 bases and J 5 bases; nucleotides not matched to a gene: 6. The CDR3 has 15 residues. CDR3 region: CASRKLAGGLDTQYF. In DNA form, the CDR3 reads TGTGCCAGCAGGAAACTAGCGGGGGGCCTAGATACGCAGTATTTT.

The gene calls are TRBV6-8 and TRBJ1-2, with D unresolved. Germline V gene data show CDR1 as MNHGY and CDR2 as SAAAGT. The CDR3 runs 12 residues. V shed 10 bases and J shed 2 bases, with 11 bases lying between them. In DNA, the CDR3 is TGTGCCATAACGCCAGTGAACTATGGCTACACCTTC. This codes for CAITPVNYGYTF.

This clonotype has only a few counts. The V and J genes are TRBV24-1 and TRBJ2-1, with unresolved D. Germline V gene lookup returns CDR1 KGHDR and CDR2 SFDVKD. CDR3 length: 11 residues. The V gene lost 0 bases and the J gene lost 8 bases, with 1 base spanning the gap. The CDR3 is CATSDLDEQFF. DNA for the CDR3: TGTGCCACCAGTGATTTGGATGAGCAGTTCTTC.

The chain is built from TRBV6-5 and TRBJ1-5; D remains ambiguous. The CDR3 totals 15 residues. Per the germline V gene, CDR1 is MNHEY and CDR2 is SVGAGI. V was clipped by 5 bases and J by 1 base, with 12 bases between them. In DNA, the CDR3 is TGTGCCAGCAGTAGTGGGCCGGGGAGCAATCAGCCCCAGCATTTT. Amino acid sequence: CASSSGPGSNQPQHF.

The V call is TRBV2, the J call TRBJ2-3; D call uncertain. Trimming cost V 6 bases and J 6 bases, with 7 bases left between them. CDR3 length equals 11 residues. Germline CDR1 is SNHLY and CDR2 is FYNNEI. The CDR3 DNA reads TGTGCCAGCAGCTACGTGGATACGCAGTATTTT. It translates to CASSYVDTQYF.

In regard to this clonotype: This may be a read error: a much more frequent sequence differs by one nucleotide. J is TRBJ2-5 and V is TRBV3-1, with 9 bases matching TRBD2. The V gene's germline CDR1 is LGHDT and CDR2 YNNKEL (reference sequence). The length of the CDR3 is 16 residues. The CDR3 loop is CVSSPSLAGLQETQYF. In nucleotides, the CDR3 is TGTGTCAGCAGCCCCAGCCTAGCGGGGCTCCAAGAGACCCAGTACTTC.

The chain links TRBV7-2 to TRBJ1-1; the D gene is possibly TRBD1 (5 bases). The CDR3 runs to 14 residues. V dropped 3 bases and J dropped 4 bases, with 12 bases sitting between them. The V gene's germline CDR1 is SGHTA and CDR2 FQGNSA. This CDR3 reads CASSLRGGVTEAFF. CDR3 in DNA: TGTGCCAGCAGCTTGCGGGGGGGGGTCACTGAAGCTTTCTTT.

This clonotype was observed a few times. The chain has TRBV6-5 and TRBJ2-1; perhaps TRBD1 as D (6 bases). Trimming removed 7 bases from V and 5 bases from J, with 18 bases in between. CDR1 and CDR2 (germline): MNHEY, SVGAGI. This CDR3 comprises 15 residues. The CDR3 sequence: CASKGGSDSNNEQFF. In nucleotides, the CDR3 is TGTGCCAGCAAGGGTGGGTCGGACAGTAACAATGAGCAGTTCTTC.

This clonotype was seen ten or more times. The rearrangement uses TRBV4-1 and TRBJ1-3; no clear D. V lost 1 base to trimming and J lost 8 bases, with 15 bases between them. The CDR3 runs 15 residues. In germline, CDR1 is MGHRA, CDR2 YSYEKL. In DNA form, the CDR3 reads TGCGCCAGCAGCCAAGCGGTTTCGATCGGTGACACCATATATTTT. Residues: CASSQAVSIGDTIYF.

V gene TRBV30 combines with J gene TRBJ1-1, with a weak D call TRBD1 (5 bases). Germline V lookup: CDR1 GTSNPN, CDR2 SVGIG (reference sequence). Trimming removed 4 bases from V and 2 bases from J, with 14 bases in between. This CDR3 is built from 14 residues. The CDR3, as DNA: TGTGCCTGGACTCGGCTCCAGGGAAACACTGAAGCTTTCTTT. Its protein is CAWTRLQGNTEAFF.

This clonotype has only a few counts. The genes are TRBV29-1 and TRBJ2-1; D assignment may be TRBD1 or TRBD2 (5 bases each). This CDR3 has 12 amino acids. V lost 7 bases and J lost 6, with 13 bases in between. Germline V gene lookup returns CDR1 SQVTM and CDR2 ANQGSEA. CDR3 coding DNA: TGCAGCGGGTCATTTGGGGGCAATGAGCAGTTCTTC. It specifies CSGSFGGNEQFF.

J is TRBJ2-7 and V is TRBV12-5; no clear D. The CDR3 runs to 14 residues. Germline V gives CDR1 LGHNT, CDR2 FRNRAP. V was trimmed by 1 base and J by 1 base, leaving 8 bases between them. Here the CDR3 reads CASGLGALSYEQYF. The CDR3 bases are TGTGCTAGTGGTTTGGGGGCTCTATCCTACGAGCAGTACTTC.

The chain combines TRBV20-1 with TRBJ2-3; maybe TRBD1 (6 bases). The CDR3 has 15 amino acids. CDR1 and CDR2 (germline): DFQATT, SNEGSKA (reference sequence). V lost 4 bases, J lost 6 bases, and 20 bases lay in between. CDR3 nucleotides: TGCAGTGCTATTTTACCGGGACACTTTTCGGATACGCAGTATTTT. It yields the protein CSAILPGHFSDTQYF.

This clonotype was detected only a few times. The chain carries TRBV4-2 and TRBJ2-2, with D perhaps assigned TRBD1 or TRBD2 (6 bases each). The CDR3 has 16 residues. Germline V gene lookup returns CDR1 LGHNA and CDR2 YNFKEQ. Trimming took 5 bases from V and 7 from J, leaving 20 bases between them. The CDR3 loop reads CASSSLGRGLDGELFF. The CDR3 DNA follows: TGTGCCAGCAGCTCCTTGGGACGGGGGCTGGACGGGGAGCTGTTTTTT.

This clonotype has more than one count but fewer than ten. V is TRBV4-2 and J is TRBJ1-1; 7 bases agree with TRBD1. The germline V gene encodes CDR1 LGHNA and CDR2 YNFKEQ. The CDR3 is 12 residues long. The junction had 5 bases not matched to a gene; V was cut back by 9 bases and J by 4 bases. CDR3 coding DNA: TGTGCCAGACAGGGGTTGGGCACTGAAGCTTTCTTT. The encoded protein is CARQGLGTEAFF.

The gene calls are TRBV7-9 and TRBJ2-2; 9 bases align to TRBD1. This CDR3 comprises 15 residues. The V segment lost 8 bases and the J segment 2 bases; nucleotides outside the gene matches: 6. Per the germline V gene, CDR1 is SEHNR and CDR2 is FQNEAQ (reference sequence). In nucleotides, the CDR3 is TGTGCCAGCGCTCCGGACAGGGGAAACACCGGGGAGCTGTTTTTT. Amino acid sequence: CASAPDRGNTGELFF.

This chain connects TRBV5-1 to TRBJ1-1; D is unclear. The CDR3 covers 13 residues. Germline CDR1 and CDR2: SGHRS and YFSETQ. Trimming removed 4 bases at V and 0 bases at J, with 7 bases between. CDR3 in DNA: TGCGCCAGCAGCCACCCTCTGAACACTGAAGCTTTCTTT. It codes for CASSHPLNTEAFF.

This clonotype was seen a few times. The chain recombines TRBV12-3 or TRBV12-4 with TRBJ2-1; 10 bases align to TRBD2. The CDR3 totals 14 residues. V gave up 4 bases and J gave up 6 bases; unmatched junction bases: 3. CDR3 loop: CASSWGLASNEQFF. The CDR3 nucleotides are TGTGCCAGCAGTTGGGGACTAGCGTCCAATGAGCAGTTCTTC.

This clonotype appeared a single time. The chain uses TRBV7-9 and TRBJ2-7; D might be TRBD1 (5 bases). This CDR3 is 14 amino acids long. The V gene's germline CDR1 is SEHNR and CDR2 FQNEAQ (reference sequence). V shed 2 bases and J shed 4 bases, with 12 bases lying between them. CDR3 nucleotides: TGTGCCAGCAGCTTAAGTTCTGCAGGGTACGAGCAGTACTTC. Protein product: CASSLSSAGYEQYF.

In its sample, this clonotype was seen a few times. The gene calls are TRBV5-5 and TRBJ1-5; D possibly corresponds to TRBD1 (5 bases). This CDR3 has 15 residues. Per germline, CDR1 SGHKS and CDR2 YYEKEE (reference sequence). Deletions cut 4 bases from V and 0 bases from J, with 11 bases between. In DNA, the CDR3 is TGTGCCAGCAGCCAGGACATCCTTAGCAATCAGCCCCAGCATTTT. This sequence encodes CASSQDILSNQPQHF.